A single sample gave rise to the 3 T cell receptor beta chains below, sequenced in a study of T cells in pancreatic ductal adenocarcinoma. No neoadjuvant therapy was given to the selected pancreatic ductal adenocarcinoma patients before their surgery. Sequenced by immunoSEQ multiplex PCR; TCRdb stores in-frame clones only, minus some. In the table there are 85,000 to 120,000 clones, nearly 95% of which are singletons. The sample was PBMCs. The receptors stem from a human donor with pancreatic ductal adenocarcinoma.

The V call is TRBV27, the J call TRBJ1-5; tentative D call: TRBD1 (5 bases). V lost 5 bases and J lost 5, with 16 bases in between. Germline CDR1 is MNHEY and CDR2 is SMNVEV (reference sequence). The CDR3 has 15 residues. The CDR3 bases are TGTGCCAGCAGTGCTACCGGGGGAGCGTATCAGCCCCAGCATTTT. Its translation is CASSATGGAYQPQHF.

This chain connects TRBV18 to TRBJ2-7; D is possibly TRBD1 (5 bases). In germline, CDR1 is KGHSH, CDR2 LQKENI. The CDR3 is 14 residues long. V gave up 3 bases and J gave up 5 bases, with 14 bases separating them. In nucleotides, the CDR3 is TGTGCCAGCTCACCTCGGCAGGGTCGGAACGAGCAGTACTTC. Protein: CASSPRQGRNEQYF.

The J gene is TRBJ2-5, the V gene TRBV7-2, with 9 bases identical to TRBD2. J was trimmed by 1 base and V by 2 bases; bases with no gene match: 5. This CDR3 is 16 amino acids long. The germline gives CDR1 SGHTA, CDR2 FQGNSA. CDR3 sequence: CASSLSSGVFQETQYF. CDR3 nucleotide sequence: TGTGCCAGCAGCTTATCTAGCGGGGTATTCCAAGAGACCCAGTACTTC.